Detailed here is one T cell receptor (beta chain). Antigen unknown. At one end the junction does not follow the germline gene, possibly because of a read error. This record belongs to a study of human T cells and chemical hapten exposure. Study observations and caveats: Sensitizing to DPC left TCRs with a frequency above 1 in 1000 unaltered. Alopecia affecting every donor means their immune response may not match healthy people's.

TCRdb reprocessed the RACE reads via MiXCR and lists one record per CDR3 protein. The repertoire has over 50,000 distinct CDR3 sequences, approximately 11% of them found once; the top ten carry under 2%. CDR1 is SGHTA and CDR2 is FQGNSA in the germline V gene. This CDR3 is built from 13 residues. Stated time point: patch test 1, 2 weeks after DPC sensitization. As for treatment: therapeutic diphenylcyclopropenone sensitization with weekly scalp DPC. Total RNA came from unfractionated whole blood. The sample was whole blood, taken in connection with sensitization to the hapten diphenylcyclopropenone (DPC). The clonotype originates from a woman in her thirties or forties with alopecia areata. Some clones in this sample may be carry-over from other donors' samples. The chain links TRBV7-2 to TRBJ1-2, with a weak D call TRBD1 (5 bases). CDR3 nucleotides: TGTGCCAGCAGAGGGACGGCTAAGTATGGCTACACCTTC. Translating it yields CASRGTAKYGYTF.